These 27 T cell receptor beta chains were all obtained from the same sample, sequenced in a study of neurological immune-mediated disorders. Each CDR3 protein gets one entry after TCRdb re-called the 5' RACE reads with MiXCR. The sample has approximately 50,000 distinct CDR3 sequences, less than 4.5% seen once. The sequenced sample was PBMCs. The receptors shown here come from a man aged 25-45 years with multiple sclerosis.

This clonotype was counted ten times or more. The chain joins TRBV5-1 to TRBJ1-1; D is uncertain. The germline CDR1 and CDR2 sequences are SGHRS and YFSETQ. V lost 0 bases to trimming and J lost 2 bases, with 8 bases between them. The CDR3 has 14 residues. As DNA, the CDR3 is TGCGCCAGCAGCTTGGCGGTAGCTAACACTGAAGCTTTCTTT. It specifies CASSLAVANTEAFF.

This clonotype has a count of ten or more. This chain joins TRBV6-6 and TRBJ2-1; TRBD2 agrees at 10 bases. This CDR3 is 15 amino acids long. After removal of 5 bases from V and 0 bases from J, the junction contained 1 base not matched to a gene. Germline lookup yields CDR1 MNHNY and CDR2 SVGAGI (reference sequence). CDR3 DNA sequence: TGTGCCAGCAGTACTAGCGGGGTCTCCTACAATGAGCAGTTCTTC. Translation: CASSTSGVSYNEQFF.

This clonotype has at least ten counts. The CDR3 spells CASSFGLSVNTIYF. The CDR3 region has the DNA TGTGCCAGCAGTTTTGGGTTGTCTGTGAACACCATATATTTT. The V and J genes are TRBV12-3 or TRBV12-4 and TRBJ1-3, with D uncertain. With 3 bases removed from V and 7 bases from J, the gap between germline ends came to 13 bases. There are 14 residues in the CDR3.

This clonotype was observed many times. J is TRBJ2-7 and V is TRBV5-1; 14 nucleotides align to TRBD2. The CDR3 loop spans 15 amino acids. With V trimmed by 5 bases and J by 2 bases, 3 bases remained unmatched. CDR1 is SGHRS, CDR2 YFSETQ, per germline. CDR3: CASSWTSGRTYEQYF. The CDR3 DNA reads TGCGCCAGCAGTTGGACTAGCGGGAGGACCTACGAGCAGTACTTC.

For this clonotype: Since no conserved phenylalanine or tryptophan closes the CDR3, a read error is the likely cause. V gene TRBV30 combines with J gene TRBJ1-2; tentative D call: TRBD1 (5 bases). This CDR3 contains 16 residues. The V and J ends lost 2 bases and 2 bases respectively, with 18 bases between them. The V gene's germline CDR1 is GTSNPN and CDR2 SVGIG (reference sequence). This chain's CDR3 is CAWSPATGKGNYGYTL. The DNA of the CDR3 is TGTGCCTGGAGTCCGGCAACGGGAAAGGGGAACTATGGCTACACCTTA.

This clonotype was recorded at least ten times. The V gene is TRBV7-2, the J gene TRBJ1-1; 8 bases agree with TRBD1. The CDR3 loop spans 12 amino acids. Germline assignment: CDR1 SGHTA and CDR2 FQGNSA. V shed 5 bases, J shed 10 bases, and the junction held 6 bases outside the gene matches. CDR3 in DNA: TGTGCCAGCAGCAACGACAGGGGTCGAGCTTTCTTT. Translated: CASSNDRGRAFF.

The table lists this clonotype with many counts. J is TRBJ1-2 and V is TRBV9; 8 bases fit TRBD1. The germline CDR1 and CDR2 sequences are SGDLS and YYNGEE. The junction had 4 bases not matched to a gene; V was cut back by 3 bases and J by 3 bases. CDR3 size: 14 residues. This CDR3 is CASSEQGGYYGYTF. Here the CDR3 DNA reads TGTGCCAGCAGCGAACAGGGGGGGTACTATGGCTACACCTTC. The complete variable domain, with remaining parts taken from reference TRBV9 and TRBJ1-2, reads DSGVTQTPKHLITATGQRVTLRCSPRSGDLSVYWYQQSLDQGLQFLIQYYNGEERAKGNILERFSAQQFPDLHSELNLSSLELGDSALYFCASSEQGGYYGYTFGSGTRLTVV.

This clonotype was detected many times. The CDR3, as DNA: TGTGCCATCAGTGCAGCTAACACTGAAGCTTTCTTT. Translated, it gives CAISAANTEAFF. The chain carries TRBV10-3 and TRBJ1-1; D is uncertain. The CDR3 covers 12 residues. Germline V CDR1 and CDR2: ENHRY, SYGVKD. Trimming took off 4 bases at V and 2 bases at J, with 5 bases between the two ends.

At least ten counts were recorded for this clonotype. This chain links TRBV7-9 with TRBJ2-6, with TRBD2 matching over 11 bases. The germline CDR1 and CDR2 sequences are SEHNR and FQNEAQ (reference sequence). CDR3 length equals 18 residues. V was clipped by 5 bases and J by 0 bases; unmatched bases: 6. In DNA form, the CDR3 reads TGTGCCAGCAGCATACTAGCGGGGGCACCCTCTGGGGCCAACGTCCTGACTTTC. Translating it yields CASSILAGAPSGANVLTF.

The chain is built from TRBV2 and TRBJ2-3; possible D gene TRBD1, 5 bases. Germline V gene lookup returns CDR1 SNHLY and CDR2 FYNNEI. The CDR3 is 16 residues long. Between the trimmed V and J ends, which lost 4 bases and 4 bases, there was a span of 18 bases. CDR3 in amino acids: CASSAYRTVMADTQYF. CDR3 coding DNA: TGTGCCAGCAGTGCCTACAGGACCGTCATGGCAGATACGCAGTATTTT.

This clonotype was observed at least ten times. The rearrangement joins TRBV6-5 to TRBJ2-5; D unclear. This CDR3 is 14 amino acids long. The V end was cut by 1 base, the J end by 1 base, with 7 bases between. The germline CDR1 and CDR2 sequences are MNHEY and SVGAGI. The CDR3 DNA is TGTGCCAGCAGTTACTTAGGCGGCCAAGAGACCCAGTACTTC. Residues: CASSYLGGQETQYF.

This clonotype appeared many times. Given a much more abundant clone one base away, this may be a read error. The CDR3 loop reads CASSQETTDTQYF. Here the CDR3 DNA reads TGCGCCAGCAGCCAAGAAACCACAGATACGCAGTATTTT. The chain combines TRBV4-1 with TRBJ2-3, with unresolved D. Trimming shortened V by 0 bases and J by 2 bases, and 3 bases separated the two germline ends. The CDR3 is 13 amino acids. Per germline, CDR1 MGHRA and CDR2 YSYEKL.

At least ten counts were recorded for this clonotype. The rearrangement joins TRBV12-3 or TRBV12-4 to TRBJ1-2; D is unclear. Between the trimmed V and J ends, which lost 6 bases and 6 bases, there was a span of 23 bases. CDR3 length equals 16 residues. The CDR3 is CASSADGVSLTNGYTF. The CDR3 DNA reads TGTGCCAGCAGCGCCGATGGGGTCTCTCTTACAAATGGCTACACCTTC.

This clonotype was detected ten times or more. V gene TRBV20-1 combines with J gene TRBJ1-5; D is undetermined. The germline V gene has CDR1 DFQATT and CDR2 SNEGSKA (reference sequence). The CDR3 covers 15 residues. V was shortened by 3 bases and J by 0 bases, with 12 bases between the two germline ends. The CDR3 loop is CSASPDGYSNQPQHF. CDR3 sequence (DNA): TGCAGTGCTAGCCCGGACGGCTATAGCAATCAGCCCCAGCATTTT.

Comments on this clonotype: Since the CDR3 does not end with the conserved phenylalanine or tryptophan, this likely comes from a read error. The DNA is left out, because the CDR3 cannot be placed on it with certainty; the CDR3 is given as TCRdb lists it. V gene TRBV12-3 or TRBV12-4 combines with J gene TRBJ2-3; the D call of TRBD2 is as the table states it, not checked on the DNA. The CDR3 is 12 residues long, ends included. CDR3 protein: CASSLLAGELRV.

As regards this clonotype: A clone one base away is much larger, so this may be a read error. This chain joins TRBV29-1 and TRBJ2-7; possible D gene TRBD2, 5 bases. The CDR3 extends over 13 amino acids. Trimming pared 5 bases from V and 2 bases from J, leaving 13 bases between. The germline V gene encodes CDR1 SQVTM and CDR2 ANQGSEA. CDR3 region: CSVQPGKAYEQYF. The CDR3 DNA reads TGCAGCGTTCAACCGGGAAAGGCCTACGAGCAGTACTTC.

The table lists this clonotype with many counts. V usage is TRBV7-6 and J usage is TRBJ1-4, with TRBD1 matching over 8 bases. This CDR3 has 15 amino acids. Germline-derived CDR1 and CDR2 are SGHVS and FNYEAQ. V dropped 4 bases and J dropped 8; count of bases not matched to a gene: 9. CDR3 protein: CASSSKTGADEKLFF. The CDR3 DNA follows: TGTGCCAGCAGCTCAAAGACAGGGGCGGACGAAAAACTGTTTTTT.

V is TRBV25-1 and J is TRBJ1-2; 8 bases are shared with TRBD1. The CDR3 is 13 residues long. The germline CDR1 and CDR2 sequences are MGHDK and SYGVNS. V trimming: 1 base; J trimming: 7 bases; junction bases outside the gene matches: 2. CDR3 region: CASSEFGQGGYTF. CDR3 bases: TGTGCCAGCAGTGAATTTGGACAGGGTGGCTACACCTTC.

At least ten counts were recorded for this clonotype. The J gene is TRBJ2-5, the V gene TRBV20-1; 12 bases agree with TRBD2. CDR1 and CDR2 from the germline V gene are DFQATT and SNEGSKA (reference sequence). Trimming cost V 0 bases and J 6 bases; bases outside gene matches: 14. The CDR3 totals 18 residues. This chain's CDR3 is CSARDIIGRTSGVKTQYF. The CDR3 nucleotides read TGCAGTGCTAGAGATATAATTGGGAGGACTAGCGGGGTGAAGACCCAGTACTTC.

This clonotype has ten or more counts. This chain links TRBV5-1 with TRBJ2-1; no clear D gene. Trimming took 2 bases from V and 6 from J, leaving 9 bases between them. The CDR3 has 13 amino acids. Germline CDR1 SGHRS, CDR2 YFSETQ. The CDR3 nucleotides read TGCGCCAGCAGCTTTGGCGGTACCAATGAGCAGTTCTTC. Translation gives CASSFGGTNEQFF.

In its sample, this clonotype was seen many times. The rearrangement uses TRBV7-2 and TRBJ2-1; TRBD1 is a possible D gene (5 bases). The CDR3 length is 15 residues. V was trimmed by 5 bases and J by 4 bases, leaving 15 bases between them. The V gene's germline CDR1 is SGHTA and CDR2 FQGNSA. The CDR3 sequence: CASSPLRDLYNEQFF. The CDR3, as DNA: TGTGCCAGCAGCCCCCTCAGGGATCTGTACAATGAGCAGTTCTTC.

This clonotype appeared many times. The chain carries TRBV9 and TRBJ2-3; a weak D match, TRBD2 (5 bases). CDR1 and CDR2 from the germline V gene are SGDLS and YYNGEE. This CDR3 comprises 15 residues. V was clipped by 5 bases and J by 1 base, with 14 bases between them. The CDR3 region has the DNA TGTGCCAGCAGTAGATTGGACGGGGGCACAGATACGCAGTATTTT. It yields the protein CASSRLDGGTDTQYF.

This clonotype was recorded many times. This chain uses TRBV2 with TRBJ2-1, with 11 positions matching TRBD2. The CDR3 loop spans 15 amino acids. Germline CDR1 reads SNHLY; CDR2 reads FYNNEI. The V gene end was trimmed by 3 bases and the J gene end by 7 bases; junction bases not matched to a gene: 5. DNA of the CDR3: TGTGCCAGCAGTGATGGGACTAGCGGTCATAATGAGCAGTTCTTC. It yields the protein CASSDGTSGHNEQFF.

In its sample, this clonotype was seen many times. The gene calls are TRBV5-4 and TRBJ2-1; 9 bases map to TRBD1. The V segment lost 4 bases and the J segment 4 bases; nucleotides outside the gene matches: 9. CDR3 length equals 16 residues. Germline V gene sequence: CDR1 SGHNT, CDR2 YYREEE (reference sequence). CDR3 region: CASSIGQGQRYNEQFF. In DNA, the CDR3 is TGTGCCAGCAGCATCGGACAGGGGCAACGGTACAATGAGCAGTTCTTC.

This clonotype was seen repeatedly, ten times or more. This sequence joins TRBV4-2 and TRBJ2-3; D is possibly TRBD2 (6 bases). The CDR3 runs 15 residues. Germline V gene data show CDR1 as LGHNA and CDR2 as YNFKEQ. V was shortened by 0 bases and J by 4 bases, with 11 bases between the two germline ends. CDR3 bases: TGTGCCAGCAGCCAAGACTGGGGGGAGGCAGATACGCAGTATTTT. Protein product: CASSQDWGEADTQYF.

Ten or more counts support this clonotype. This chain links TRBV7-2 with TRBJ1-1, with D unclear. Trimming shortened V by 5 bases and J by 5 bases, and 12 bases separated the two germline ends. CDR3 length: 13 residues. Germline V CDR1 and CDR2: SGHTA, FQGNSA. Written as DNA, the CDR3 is TGTGCCAGCAGCCCCCCACGGTCGACTGAAGCTTTCTTT. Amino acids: CASSPPRSTEAFF.

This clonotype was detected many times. The CDR3 sequence: CASSGSGLAGNNEQFF. CDR3 nucleotide sequence: TGTGCCAGCAGCGGTAGCGGGCTAGCGGGGAACAATGAGCAGTTCTTC. The genes are TRBV7-2 and TRBJ2-1; 9 nucleotides line up with TRBD2. The CDR3 is 16 amino acids. V lost 5 bases, J lost 5 bases, and 10 bases stayed unmatched. The germline CDR1 and CDR2 sequences are SGHTA and FQGNSA.